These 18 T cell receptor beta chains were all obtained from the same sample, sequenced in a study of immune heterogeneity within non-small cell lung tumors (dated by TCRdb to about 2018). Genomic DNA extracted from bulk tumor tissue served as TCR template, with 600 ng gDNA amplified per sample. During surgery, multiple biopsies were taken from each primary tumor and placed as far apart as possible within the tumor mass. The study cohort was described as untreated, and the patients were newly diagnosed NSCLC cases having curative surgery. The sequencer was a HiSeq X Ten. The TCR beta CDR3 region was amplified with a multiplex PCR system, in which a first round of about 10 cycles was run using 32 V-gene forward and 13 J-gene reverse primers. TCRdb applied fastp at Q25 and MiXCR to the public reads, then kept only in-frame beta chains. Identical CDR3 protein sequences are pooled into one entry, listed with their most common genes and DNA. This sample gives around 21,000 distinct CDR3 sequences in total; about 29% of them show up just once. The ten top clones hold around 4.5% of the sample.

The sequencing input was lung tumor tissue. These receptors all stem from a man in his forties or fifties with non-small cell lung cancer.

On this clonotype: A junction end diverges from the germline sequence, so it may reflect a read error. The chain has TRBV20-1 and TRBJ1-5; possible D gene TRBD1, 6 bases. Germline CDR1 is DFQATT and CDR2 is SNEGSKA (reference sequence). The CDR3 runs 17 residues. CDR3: CSAVSARDTYNNRPQHF. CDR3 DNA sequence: TGCAGTGCTGTTTCCGCCCGGGACACATATAACAATCGGCCCCAGCATTTT.

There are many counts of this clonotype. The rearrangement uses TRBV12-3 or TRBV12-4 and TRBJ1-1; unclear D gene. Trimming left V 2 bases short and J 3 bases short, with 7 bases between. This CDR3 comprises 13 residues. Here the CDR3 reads CASSLTGYTEAFF. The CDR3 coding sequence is TGTGCCAGCAGTTTAACCGGATACACTGAAGCTTTCTTT.

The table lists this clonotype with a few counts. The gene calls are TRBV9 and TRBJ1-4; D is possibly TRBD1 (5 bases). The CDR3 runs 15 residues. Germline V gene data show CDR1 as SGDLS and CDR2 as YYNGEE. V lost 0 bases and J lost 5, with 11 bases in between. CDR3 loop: CASSVGGALNEKLFF. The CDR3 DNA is TGTGCCAGCAGCGTAGGCGGGGCCCTCAATGAAAAACTGTTTTTT.

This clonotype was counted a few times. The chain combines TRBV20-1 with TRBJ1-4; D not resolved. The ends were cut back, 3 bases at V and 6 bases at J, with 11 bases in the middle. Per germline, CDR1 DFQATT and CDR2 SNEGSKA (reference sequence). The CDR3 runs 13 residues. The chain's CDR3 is CSASLGRYEKLFF. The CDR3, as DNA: TGCAGTGCTAGCCTCGGACGCTATGAAAAACTGTTTTTT.

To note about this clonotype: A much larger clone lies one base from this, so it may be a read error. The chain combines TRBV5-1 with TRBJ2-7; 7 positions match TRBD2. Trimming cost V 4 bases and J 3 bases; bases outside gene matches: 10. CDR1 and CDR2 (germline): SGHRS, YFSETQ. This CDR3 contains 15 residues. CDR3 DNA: TGCGCCAGCAGCCCAACGACTGGCGGGAGCTACGAGCAGTACTTC. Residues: CASSPTTGGSYEQYF.

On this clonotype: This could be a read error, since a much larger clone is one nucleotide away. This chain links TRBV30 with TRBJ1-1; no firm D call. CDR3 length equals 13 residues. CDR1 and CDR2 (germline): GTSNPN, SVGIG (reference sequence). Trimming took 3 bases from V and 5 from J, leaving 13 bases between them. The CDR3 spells CAWRVREKTEAFF. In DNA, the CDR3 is TGTGCCTGGAGAGTAAGGGAAAAGACTGAAGCTTTCTTT.

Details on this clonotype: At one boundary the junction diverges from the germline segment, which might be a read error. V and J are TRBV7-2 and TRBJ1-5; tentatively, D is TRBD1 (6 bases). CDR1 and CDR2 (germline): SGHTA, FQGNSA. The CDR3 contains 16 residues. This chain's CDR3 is CASSLQGRNSIQPQHF. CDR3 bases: TGTGCCAGCAGTCTTCAGGGGAGAAATAGCATTCAGCCCCAGCATTTT.

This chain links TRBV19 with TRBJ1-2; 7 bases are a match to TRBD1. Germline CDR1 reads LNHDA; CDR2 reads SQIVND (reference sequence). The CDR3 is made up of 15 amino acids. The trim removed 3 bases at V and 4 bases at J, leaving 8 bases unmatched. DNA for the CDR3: TGTGCCAGTAGTATTTCCCCAGGGGGGGCCTATGGCTACACCTTC. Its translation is CASSISPGGAYGYTF.

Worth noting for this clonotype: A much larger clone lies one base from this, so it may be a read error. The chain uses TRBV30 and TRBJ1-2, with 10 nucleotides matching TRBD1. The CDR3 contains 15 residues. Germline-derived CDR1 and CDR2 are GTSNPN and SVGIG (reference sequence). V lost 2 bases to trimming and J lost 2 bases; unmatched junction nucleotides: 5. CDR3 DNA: TGTGCCTGGAGTTCCACGACAGGGGGCAACTATGGCTACACCTTC. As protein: CAWSSTTGGNYGYTF.

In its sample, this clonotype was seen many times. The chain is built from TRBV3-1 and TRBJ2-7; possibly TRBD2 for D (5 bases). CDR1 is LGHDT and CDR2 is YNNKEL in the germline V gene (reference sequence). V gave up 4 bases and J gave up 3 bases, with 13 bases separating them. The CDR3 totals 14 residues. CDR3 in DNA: TGTGCCAGCAGCCTAACTGGACTGATCTACGAGCAGTACTTC. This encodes CASSLTGLIYEQYF.

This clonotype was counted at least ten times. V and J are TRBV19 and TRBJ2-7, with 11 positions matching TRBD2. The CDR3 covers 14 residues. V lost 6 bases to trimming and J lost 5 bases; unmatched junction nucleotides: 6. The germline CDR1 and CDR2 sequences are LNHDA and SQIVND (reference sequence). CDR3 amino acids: CASSKLAGVNEQYF. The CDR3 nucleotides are TGTGCCAGTAGCAAACTAGCGGGAGTTAACGAGCAGTACTTC.

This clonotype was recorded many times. The CDR3 protein is CASSRPASGEQETQYF. CDR3 nucleotides: TGCGCCAGCAGCCGCCCAGCCTCAGGGGAACAAGAGACCCAGTACTTC. The V call is TRBV4-1, the J call TRBJ2-5, with D perhaps matching TRBD1 (6 bases). This CDR3 has 16 residues. The ends were cut back, 4 bases at V and 2 bases at J, with 17 bases in the middle. Per germline, CDR1 MGHRA and CDR2 YSYEKL.

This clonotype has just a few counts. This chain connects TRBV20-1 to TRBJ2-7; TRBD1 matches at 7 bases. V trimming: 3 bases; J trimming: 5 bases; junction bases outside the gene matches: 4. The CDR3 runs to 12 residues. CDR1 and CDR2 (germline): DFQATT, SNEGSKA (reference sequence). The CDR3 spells CSASQGDHEQYF. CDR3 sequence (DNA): TGCAGTGCTAGTCAGGGGGACCACGAGCAGTACTTC.

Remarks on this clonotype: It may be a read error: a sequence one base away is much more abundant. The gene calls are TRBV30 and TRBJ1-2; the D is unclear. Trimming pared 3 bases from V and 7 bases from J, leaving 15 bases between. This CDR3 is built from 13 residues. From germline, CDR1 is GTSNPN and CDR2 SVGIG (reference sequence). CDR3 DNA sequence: TGTGCCTGGAGGGCACAGTGGGCAGTTGGCTACACCTTC. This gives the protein CAWRAQWAVGYTF.

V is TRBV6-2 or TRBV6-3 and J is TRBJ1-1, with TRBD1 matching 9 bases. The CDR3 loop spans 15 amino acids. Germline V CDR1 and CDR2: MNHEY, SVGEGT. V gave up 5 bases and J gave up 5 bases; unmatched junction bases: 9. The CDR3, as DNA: TGTGCCAGCAGTACAGCCGGGACAGGGAGGACTGAAGCTTTCTTT. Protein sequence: CASSTAGTGRTEAFF.

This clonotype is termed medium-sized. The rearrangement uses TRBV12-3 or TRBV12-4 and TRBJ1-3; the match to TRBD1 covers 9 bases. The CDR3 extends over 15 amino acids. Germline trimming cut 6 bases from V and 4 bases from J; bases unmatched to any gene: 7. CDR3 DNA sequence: TGTGCCAGCAGATTCGGGACAGGGACAGGAAACACCATATATTTT. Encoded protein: CASRFGTGTGNTIYF.

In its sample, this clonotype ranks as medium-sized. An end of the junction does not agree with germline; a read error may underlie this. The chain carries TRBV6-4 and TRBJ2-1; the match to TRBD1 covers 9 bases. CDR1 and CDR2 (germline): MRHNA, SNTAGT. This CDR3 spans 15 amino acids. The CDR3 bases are TGTGCCAGCATTGACGACAGGGGGGTAGACAATGAGCAGTTCTTC. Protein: CASIDDRGVDNEQFF.

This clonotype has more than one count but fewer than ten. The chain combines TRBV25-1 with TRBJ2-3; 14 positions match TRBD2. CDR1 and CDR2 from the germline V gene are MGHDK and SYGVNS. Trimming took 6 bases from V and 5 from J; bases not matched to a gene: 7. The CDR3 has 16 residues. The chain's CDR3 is CASSEHGTSGGDTQYF. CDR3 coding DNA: TGTGCCAGCAGCGAGCATGGGACTAGCGGGGGAGATACGCAGTATTTT.